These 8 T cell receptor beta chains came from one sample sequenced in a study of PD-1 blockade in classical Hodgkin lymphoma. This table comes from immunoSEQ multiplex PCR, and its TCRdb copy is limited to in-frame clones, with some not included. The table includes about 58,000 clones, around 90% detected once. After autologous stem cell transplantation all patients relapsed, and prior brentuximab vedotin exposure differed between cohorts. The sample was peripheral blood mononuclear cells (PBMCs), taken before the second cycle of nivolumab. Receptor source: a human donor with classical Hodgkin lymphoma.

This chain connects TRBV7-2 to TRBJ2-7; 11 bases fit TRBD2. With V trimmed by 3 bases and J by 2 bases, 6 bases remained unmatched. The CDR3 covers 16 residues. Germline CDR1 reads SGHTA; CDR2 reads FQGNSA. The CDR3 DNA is TGTGCCAGCAGCTTTCCGACTAGCGGGAACCCCTACGAGCAGTACTTC. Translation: CASSFPTSGNPYEQYF.

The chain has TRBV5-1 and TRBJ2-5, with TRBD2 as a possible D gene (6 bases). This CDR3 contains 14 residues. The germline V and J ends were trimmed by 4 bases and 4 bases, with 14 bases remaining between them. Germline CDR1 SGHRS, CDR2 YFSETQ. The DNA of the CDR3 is TGCGCCAGCAGCCCGACTAGGGCCGGAGAGACCCAGTACTTC. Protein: CASSPTRAGETQYF.

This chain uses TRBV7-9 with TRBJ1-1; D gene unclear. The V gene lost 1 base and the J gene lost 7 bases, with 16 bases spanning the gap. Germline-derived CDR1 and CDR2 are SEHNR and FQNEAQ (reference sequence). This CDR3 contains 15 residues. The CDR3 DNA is TGTGCCAGCAGCTTAGTCGGGGTACCGGGGTATGAAGCTTTCTTT. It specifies CASSLVGVPGYEAFF.

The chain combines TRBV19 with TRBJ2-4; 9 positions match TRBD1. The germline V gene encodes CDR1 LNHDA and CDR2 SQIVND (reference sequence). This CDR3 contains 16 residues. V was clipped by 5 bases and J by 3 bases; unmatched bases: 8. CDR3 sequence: CASSQQGASGKNIQYF. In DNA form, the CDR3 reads TGTGCCAGTAGTCAACAGGGGGCCTCGGGCAAAAACATTCAGTACTTC. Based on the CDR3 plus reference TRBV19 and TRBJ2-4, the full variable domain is DGGITQSPKYLFRKEGQNVTLSCEQNLNHDAMYWYRQDPGQGLRLIYYSQIVNDFQKGDIAEGYSVSREKKESFPLTVTSAQKNPTAFYLCASSQQGASGKNIQYFGAGTRLSVL.

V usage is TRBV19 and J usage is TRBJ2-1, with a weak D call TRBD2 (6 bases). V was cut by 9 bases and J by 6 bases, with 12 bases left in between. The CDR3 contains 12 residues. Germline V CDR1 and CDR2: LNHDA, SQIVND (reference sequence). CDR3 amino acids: CASGSGRNEQFF. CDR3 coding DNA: TGTGCCAGCGGGAGCGGACGCAATGAGCAGTTCTTC.

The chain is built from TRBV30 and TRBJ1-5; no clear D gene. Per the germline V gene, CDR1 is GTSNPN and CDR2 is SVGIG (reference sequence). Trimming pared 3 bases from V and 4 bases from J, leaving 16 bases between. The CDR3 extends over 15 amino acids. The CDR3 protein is CAWRSPLGLNQPQHF. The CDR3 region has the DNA TGTGCCTGGAGGTCCCCTCTAGGGCTGAATCAGCCCCAGCATTTT.

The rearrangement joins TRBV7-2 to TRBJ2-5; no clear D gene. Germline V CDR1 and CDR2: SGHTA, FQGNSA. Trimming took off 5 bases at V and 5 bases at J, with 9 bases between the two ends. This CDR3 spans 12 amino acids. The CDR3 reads CASSPHMETQYF. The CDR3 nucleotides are TGTGCCAGCAGCCCTCATATGGAGACCCAGTACTTC.

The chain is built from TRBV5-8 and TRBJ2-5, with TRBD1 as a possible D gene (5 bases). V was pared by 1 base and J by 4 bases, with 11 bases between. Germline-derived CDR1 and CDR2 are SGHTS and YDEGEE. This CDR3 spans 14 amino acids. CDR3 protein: CASSLLGRLETQYF. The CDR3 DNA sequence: TGTGCCAGCAGCTTGCTGGGGCGACTAGAGACCCAGTACTTC.